Presented here are 5 T cell receptor beta chains from one specimen sequenced in a study of identifying expanded T cells in peripheral blood. Clones were sequenced by immunoSEQ multiplex PCR, and TCRdb holds only the in-frame ones, with some missing. The table shows around 68,000 clones, with approximately 89% occurring only once. The sample taken for sequencing was blood. These receptors originate from a person aged 18 to 70 in good health.

The rearrangement joins TRBV28 to TRBJ2-3, with unresolved D. Germline V lookup: CDR1 MDHEN, CDR2 SYDVKM. The CDR3 runs to 11 residues. Trimming removed 4 bases from V and 7 bases from J, with 6 bases in between. CDR3 residues: CASSSPNTQYF. The CDR3 region has the DNA TGTGCCAGCAGTTCACCGAATACGCAGTATTTT.

This clone has a handful of counts. J is TRBJ2-7 and V is TRBV6-5; D unresolved. Trimming shortened V by 6 bases and J by 6 bases, and 9 bases separated the two germline ends. The germline V gene has CDR1 MNHEY and CDR2 SVGAGI. The CDR3 loop spans 11 amino acids. The DNA of the CDR3 is TGTGCCAGCAGGAAACTTGGCGAGCAGTACTTC. This encodes CASRKLGEQYF.

The rearrangement joins TRBV7-3 to TRBJ2-7; the D gene could be TRBD1 or TRBD2 (5 bases each). The germline V and J ends were trimmed by 4 bases and 6 bases, with 13 bases remaining between them. Germline-derived CDR1 and CDR2 are SGHTA and FQGTGA. The CDR3 totals 13 residues. The CDR3 region has the DNA TGTGCCAGCAGCTCCATCGGGGCCTCCGAGCAGTACTTC. Amino acids: CASSSIGASEQYF.

This chain connects TRBV4-1 to TRBJ2-4; D may correspond to TRBD1 or TRBD2 (5 bases each). Germline CDR1 and CDR2: MGHRA and YSYEKL. This CDR3 is built from 15 residues. The germline V and J ends were trimmed by 4 bases and 1 base, with 11 bases remaining between them. For the CDR3, the DNA is TGCGCCAGCAGCCTTGCCTGGGACGCCAAAAACATTCAGTACTTC. Amino acid sequence: CASSLAWDAKNIQYF.

This sequence joins TRBV7-9 and TRBJ2-7; D is undetermined. The germline V gene has CDR1 SEHNR and CDR2 FQNEAQ (reference sequence). This CDR3 has 14 amino acids. The V and J ends lost 1 base and 2 bases respectively, with 9 bases between them. CDR3 sequence reads: CASSLVEGTYEQYF. The CDR3 DNA follows: TGTGCCAGCAGCTTAGTGGAAGGGACCTACGAGCAGTACTTC.